A selection of T cell receptor beta chains follows, all from one sample in a study of T cells expressing NK-cell markers. TCRdb re-analyzed the 5' RACE reads; it lists each CDR3 protein once, without DNA. The sample totals just under 150,000 distinct CDR3 sequences. Material: blood T cells: a sorted CD56 or NKG2C T cell subset, CD4+ or CD8+ T cells, or bulk PBMC T cells (not recorded which). Receptors were obtained from a man between 18 and 29 years old in good health. The CDR3 runs from the conserved cysteine through the conserved F or W. The order of the fields is V gene, J gene, CDR3 protein.

TRBV4-3	TRBJ2-7	CASSQEVSGRAWDEQYF
TRBV4-2	TRBJ2-1	CASSQDTAGDPYNEQFF
TRBV12-3/TRBV12-4	TRBJ2-7	CASSFTKYEQYF
TRBV12-3/TRBV12-4	TRBJ2-1	CASSLIVVDEQFF
TRBV4-2	TRBJ2-2	CASSHAGSSNTGELFF
TRBV11-2	TRBJ2-3	CASSLAEGGIGTDTQYF
TRBV27	TRBJ2-4	CASSSPFGGAKNIQYF
TRBV21-1	TRBJ2-5	CASVRIGETQYF
TRBV11-2	TRBJ2-1	CASSPYPGTSGNNEQFF
TRBV7-8	TRBJ2-1	CASSFGLAGAPPSYNEQFF
TRBV24-1	TRBJ1-1	CATSVGENTEAFF
TRBV18	TRBJ2-7	CASSPMAGLNYEQYF
TRBV5-1	TRBJ2-1	CASSLEPALAYNEQFF
TRBV9	TRBJ2-5	CASSDGPQETQYF
TRBV15	TRBJ2-2	CATRGPGELFF
TRBV29-1	TRBJ2-2	CSGQSRLAGNTGELFF
TRBV12-5	TRBJ2-1	CASGLQATSLSYNEQFF
TRBV11-2	TRBJ2-1	CASSLESGIKLYNEQFF